This is a list of T cell receptor beta chains from one sample in a study of type 1 regulatory T cells. No antigen has been assigned to these receptors. MiXCR was run by TCRdb on the reads, yielding one entry per CDR3 protein. This table has approximately 77,000 distinct CDR3 sequences, around 20% appearing once. The specimen sequenced was cultured type 1 regulatory T (Tr1) cells, either the whole culture or a sorted fraction (not recorded which). The source of these receptors is a human donor in good health. Both conserved end residues are part of each CDR3. Clone size is not always given. Where it is, it says once, few, many or a class for expanded clones.

V gene: TRBV9; clone size: -; CDR3 protein: CASSDGQGQQPQHF
V gene: TRBV5-1; clone size: -; CDR3 protein: CASGGGTHLTDTQYF
V gene: TRBV12-3/TRBV12-4; clone size: -; CDR3 protein: CASTQGARNTEAFF
V gene: TRBV20-1; clone size: -; CDR3 protein: CSARDNNSPLHF
V gene: TRBV12-3/TRBV12-4; clone size: many; CDR3 protein: CASIPGQSYPTNEQFF
V gene: TRBV7-9; clone size: -; CDR3 protein: CASSSTGTSGVF
V gene: TRBV20-1; clone size: few; CDR3 protein: CSARDRLAERVRNTIYF
V gene: TRBV7-8; clone size: few; CDR3 protein: CASSFFGAGGRSPGELFF
V gene: TRBV6-1; clone size: few; CDR3 protein: CASSAREGSYNEQFF
V gene: TRBV9; clone size: -; CDR3 protein: CASSVGGGKYNEQFF
V gene: TRBV12-3/TRBV12-4; clone size: -; CDR3 protein: CASSLQQGDTEAFF
V gene: TRBV20-1; clone size: few; CDR3 protein: CSASVSSYNEQFF
V gene: TRBV7-2; clone size: few; CDR3 protein: CASSPKALVSGNTIYF
V gene: TRBV5-6; clone size: -; CDR3 protein: CASSFGVAGREETQYF
V gene: TRBV7-9; clone size: few; CDR3 protein: CASSLATAGTYEQYF
V gene: TRBV7-3; clone size: few; CDR3 protein: CASSSDIGLRHF
V gene: TRBV25-1; clone size: -; CDR3 protein: CASSTQGREQFF
V gene: TRBV4-3; clone size: -; CDR3 protein: CASSQEGRSSNEQFF
V gene: TRBV24-1; clone size: medium-sized; CDR3 protein: CATSEPSGDYNEQFF
V gene: TRBV12-3/TRBV12-4; clone size: many; CDR3 protein: CASSPDTSYGYTF
V gene: TRBV18; clone size: few; CDR3 protein: CASSPRLAEDNEQFF
V gene: TRBV12-3/TRBV12-4; clone size: -; CDR3 protein: CASREQGRETQYF
V gene: TRBV20-1; clone size: -; CDR3 protein: CSARGAGVPDTQYF
V gene: TRBV7-2; clone size: few; CDR3 protein: CASSLRSTEAFF
V gene: TRBV5-1; clone size: many; CDR3 protein: CASSLSGGGQPQHF
V gene: TRBV11-2; clone size: -; CDR3 protein: CASRAPGAEYNEQFF
V gene: TRBV11-2; clone size: many; CDR3 protein: CASSLRGEQYF
V gene: TRBV20-1; clone size: many; CDR3 protein: CSARANTEAFF
V gene: TRBV3-1; clone size: -; CDR3 protein: CASSSSLAGEQETQYF
V gene: TRBV5-1; clone size: many; CDR3 protein: CASSPLGFSDTQYF
V gene: TRBV29-1; clone size: few; CDR3 protein: CSVEIGQNTEAFF
V gene: TRBV5-1; clone size: -; CDR3 protein: CASSKGGSTSYEQYF
V gene: TRBV20-1; clone size: few; CDR3 protein: CSAENRGLVHGYTF
V gene: TRBV29-1; clone size: once; CDR3 protein: CSVESQGYTEAFF
V gene: TRBV7-9; clone size: -; CDR3 protein: CASSPGQTYTDTQYF
V gene: TRBV5-6; clone size: few; CDR3 protein: CASSLTARETQYF
V gene: TRBV18; clone size: -; CDR3 protein: CASSQGAGSSYEQYF
V gene: TRBV7-8; clone size: many; CDR3 protein: CASSLGGRSTTYEQYF
V gene: TRBV12-3/TRBV12-4; clone size: many; CDR3 protein: CASSLRLAGGPGSTDTQYF
V gene: TRBV5-1; clone size: few; CDR3 protein: CASSLGDPSGGYTF
V gene: TRBV5-1; clone size: -; CDR3 protein: CASRGLAGVGSGELFF
V gene: TRBV3-1; clone size: few; CDR3 protein: CASSQGGGTHEQYF
V gene: TRBV28; clone size: few; CDR3 protein: CASNRVDNSPLHF
V gene: TRBV7-9; clone size: -; CDR3 protein: CASSLVRAAGEATQYF
V gene: TRBV5-5; clone size: -; CDR3 protein: CASIPVLGTLRSGNTIYF
V gene: TRBV6-5; clone size: few; CDR3 protein: CASSYSMSEAGSNEKLFF
V gene: TRBV11-2; clone size: few; CDR3 protein: CASSSRLPDGRREQFF
V gene: TRBV18; clone size: few; CDR3 protein: CASSEQNEQFF
V gene: TRBV6-5; clone size: few; CDR3 protein: CASRNSDRRNTGELFF
V gene: TRBV5-1; clone size: -; CDR3 protein: CASSQGTGTTGNTIYF
V gene: TRBV6-5; clone size: -; CDR3 protein: CASTTIGNRGGEQFF